A selection of T cell receptor beta chains follows, all from one sample in a study of cytomegalovirus exposure and HLA in healthy donors. TCRdb's copy holds only in-frame clones and misses some; the assay was immunoSEQ multiplex PCR. The data show under 100,000 clones, roughly 80% seen once. The sequenced sample consisted of PBMCs. The receptors stem from a boy between 10 and 17 years old in good health and CMV-seronegative. Each CDR3 is given with its conserved first and last residue. A D gene is named only where the DNA matches it firmly. Only part of the rows carry a size: once, few, many, or a class if the clone is expanded.

cdr3_nt: TGTGCCAGCTCATACGGTCTGGTTGAGATGTCTGAAGCTTTCTTT
cdr3_aa: CASSYGLVEMSEAFF
j_call: TRBJ1-1
clone_size: .
v_call: TRBV18
d_call: .

cdr3_nt: TGTGCCAGCAGCCCCCGGGACAGGGCCCACGAGCAGTACTTC
cdr3_aa: CASSPRDRAHEQYF
j_call: TRBJ2-7
clone_size: .
v_call: TRBV11-2
d_call: TRBD1

cdr3_nt: TGTGCCACCAGCAGTGACCTAGCGGGAGGGCCTCGAGAGCAGTACTTC
cdr3_aa: CATSSDLAGGPREQYF
j_call: TRBJ2-7
clone_size: .
v_call: TRBV15
d_call: TRBD2

cdr3_nt: TGTGCCAGCAGCGCCAGACTGGCGCCAAAATCACCCCTCCACTTT
cdr3_aa: CASSARLAPKSPLHF
j_call: TRBJ1-6
clone_size: .
v_call: TRBV6-5
d_call: .

cdr3_nt: TGTGCCAGCAGTGACGATGGCGACCGGGTTGGCTACACCTTC
cdr3_aa: CASSDDGDRVGYTF
j_call: TRBJ1-2
clone_size: .
v_call: TRBV6-1
d_call: .

cdr3_nt: TGTGCCAGCAGCACCGATGGTAGCGGGAGGGTAAGGTTCTTC
cdr3_aa: CASSTDGSGRVRFF
j_call: TRBJ2-1
clone_size: few
v_call: TRBV7-2
d_call: TRBD2

cdr3_nt: TGTGCCAGCAGCAGCGGACTAGCAGGCCGCGATACGCAGTATTTT
cdr3_aa: CASSSGLAGRDTQYF
j_call: TRBJ2-3
clone_size: .
v_call: TRBV7-9
d_call: TRBD2

cdr3_nt: TGTGCCTGGAGGTTCGGGACAGCCTCGCCACCCCTCCACTTT
cdr3_aa: CAWRFGTASPPLHF
j_call: TRBJ1-6
clone_size: .
v_call: TRBV30
d_call: TRBD1

cdr3_nt: TGCAGCGTTCCTTCCGTGGACAGGGGGCAAGAGACCCAGTACTTC
cdr3_aa: CSVPSVDRGQETQYF
j_call: TRBJ2-5
clone_size: .
v_call: TRBV29-1
d_call: TRBD1

cdr3_nt: TGTGCCAGTACCAGGACAGGGAAAGAGACCCAGTACTTC
cdr3_aa: CASTRTGKETQYF
j_call: TRBJ2-5
clone_size: .
v_call: TRBV6-5
d_call: TRBD1

cdr3_nt: TGTGCCAGCAGCCCCTATCGACAAAACCAAGAGACCCAGTACTTC
cdr3_aa: CASSPYRQNQETQYF
j_call: TRBJ2-5
clone_size: .
v_call: TRBV9
d_call: .

cdr3_nt: TGTGCCACCAGCAGAGGGAGGGACGAGCAGTACTTC
cdr3_aa: CATSRGRDEQYF
j_call: TRBJ2-7
clone_size: .
v_call: TRBV15
d_call: .

cdr3_nt: TGTGCCAGTTTGTCAAACACTGAAGCTTTCTTT
cdr3_aa: CASLSNTEAFF
j_call: TRBJ1-1
clone_size: .
v_call: TRBV19
d_call: .

cdr3_nt: TGTGCCAGCAGCCCCCGGGTAGAGGTCTACAATGAGCAGTTCTTC
cdr3_aa: CASSPRVEVYNEQFF
j_call: TRBJ2-1
clone_size: .
v_call: TRBV7-2
d_call: .

cdr3_nt: TGTGCCAGCAGTAGTACAGGGGTGGGCATTCAGTACTTC
cdr3_aa: CASSSTGVGIQYF
j_call: TRBJ2-4
clone_size: .
v_call: TRBV6-5
d_call: TRBD1

cdr3_nt: TGCGCCAGCAGCCAAGATTCCCCGGGTTCTGGAAACACCATATATTTT
cdr3_aa: CASSQDSPGSGNTIYF
j_call: TRBJ1-3
clone_size: .
v_call: TRBV4-3
d_call: .

cdr3_nt: TGTGCCAGCAGCCAGTATGATCCGAACACCGGGGAGCTGTTTTTT
cdr3_aa: CASSQYDPNTGELFF
j_call: TRBJ2-2
clone_size: .
v_call: TRBV27
d_call: .

cdr3_nt: TGTGCCAGCAGTACAGGGGATTACTATGGCTACACCTTC
cdr3_aa: CASSTGDYYGYTF
j_call: TRBJ1-2
clone_size: .
v_call: TRBV11-2
d_call: TRBD1

cdr3_nt: TGTGCCAGCAGGGACAGTAATAATCAGCCCCAGCATTTT
cdr3_aa: CASRDSNNQPQHF
j_call: TRBJ1-5
clone_size: .
v_call: TRBV6-5
d_call: .

cdr3_nt: TGTGCCAGCAGCCAAGAATTAGCCTATGGCTACACCTTC
cdr3_aa: CASSQELAYGYTF
j_call: TRBJ1-2
clone_size: .
v_call: TRBV14
d_call: .

cdr3_nt: TGTGCCAGCAGCCTACTACCGGGAACTGAAGCTTTCTTT
cdr3_aa: CASSLLPGTEAFF
j_call: TRBJ1-1
clone_size: .
v_call: TRBV14
d_call: .

cdr3_nt: TGTGCCAGCAGAATGAGGTTCCACGAGCAGTACTTC
cdr3_aa: CASRMRFHEQYF
j_call: TRBJ2-7
clone_size: .
v_call: TRBV2
d_call: .

cdr3_nt: TGTGCCTGGAGTACAGCGGGAGGGGGAAATGAGCAGTTCTTC
cdr3_aa: CAWSTAGGGNEQFF
j_call: TRBJ2-1
clone_size: .
v_call: TRBV30
d_call: TRBD2

cdr3_nt: TGTGCCAGCAGTCCCCTCTCTCTATCAACTGAAGCTTTCTTT
cdr3_aa: CASSPLSLSTEAFF
j_call: TRBJ1-1
clone_size: .
v_call: TRBV25-1
d_call: .

cdr3_nt: TGTGCCAGCAGTAAGGGACTAGGCGCCAATGAGCAGTTCTTC
cdr3_aa: CASSKGLGANEQFF
j_call: TRBJ2-1
clone_size: .
v_call: TRBV7-9
d_call: TRBD2

cdr3_nt: TGTGCCAGCAGCCCCCCCGGGACAGGTTTTGAAAAACTGTTTTTT
cdr3_aa: CASSPPGTGFEKLFF
j_call: TRBJ1-4
clone_size: .
v_call: TRBV6-5
d_call: TRBD1

cdr3_nt: TGTGCCAGCAGGTTCCTAGTTGAAGCTTTCTTT
cdr3_aa: CASRFLVEAFF
j_call: TRBJ1-1
clone_size: few
v_call: TRBV6-6
d_call: .

cdr3_nt: TGTGCCTGGAGGACCTGGCGGGGGGCAGGAGTTTCACCCCTCCACTTT
cdr3_aa: CAWRTWRGAGVSPLHF
j_call: TRBJ1-6
clone_size: once
v_call: TRBV30
d_call: .

cdr3_nt: TGTGCCAGCAGCCAAGTCGACTACGCCAAAAACATTCAGTACTTC
cdr3_aa: CASSQVDYAKNIQYF
j_call: TRBJ2-4
clone_size: .
v_call: TRBV2
d_call: .

cdr3_nt: TGTGCCAGCAGTTACAGCCTTAACTCTGGAAACACCATATATTTT
cdr3_aa: CASSYSLNSGNTIYF
j_call: TRBJ1-3
clone_size: .
v_call: TRBV6-5
d_call: .

cdr3_nt: TGTGCCAGCAGTTTATTACTCCACCCTAGCGCCCAGTACTTC
cdr3_aa: CASSLLLHPSAQYF
j_call: TRBJ2-5
clone_size: .
v_call: TRBV27
d_call: .

cdr3_nt: TGTGCCACCAGCAGAGATCTGCTTAGTTCGGTTGAGCTGTTTTTT
cdr3_aa: CATSRDLLSSVELFF
j_call: TRBJ2-2
clone_size: .
v_call: TRBV15
d_call: .

cdr3_nt: TGTGCCAGCAGCTTAAGCCAGGGTGGTGTTGAGCAGTTCTTC
cdr3_aa: CASSLSQGGVEQFF
j_call: TRBJ2-1
clone_size: .
v_call: TRBV7-2
d_call: .

cdr3_nt: TGTGCCAGCAGTTACTCTCTGCGGGGGGGCCACCCCCAGCATTTT
cdr3_aa: CASSYSLRGGHPQHF
j_call: TRBJ1-5
clone_size: .
v_call: TRBV6-5
d_call: .